The clone carrying this T cell receptor beta chain was seen more than once but under ten times. Antigen: not known. Time point in this sample: patch test 3, about 24 weeks after DPC sensitization. Treatment noted: therapeutic diphenylcyclopropenone sensitization with weekly scalp DPC. The starting material, unfractionated whole blood, was used for total RNA extraction. Using its own MiXCR run on the RACE reads, TCRdb lists one record per CDR3 protein. The sample has about 82,000 distinct CDR3 sequences, 10% to 15% seen once. These data are taken from a study of human T cells and chemical hapten exposure. Study-level information: Small differences in pooled library volume mainly drove the variation in TCR yields per sample.

Overall study results and limits: With DPC sensitization, TCRs exceeding 1 in 1000 frequency showed no change.

The input for sequencing was whole blood, taken in connection with sensitization to the hapten diphenylcyclopropenone (DPC). The clonotype originates from a woman in her fifties or sixties with alopecia areata. Some clones in this sample may be carry-over from other donors' samples.

CDR3 DNA: TGTGCCAGCAGCCAAGTCTTCGCCGGGGAGCTGTTTTTT. As protein: CASSQVFAGELFF. The chain is built from TRBV3-1 and TRBJ2-2; no reliable D call. Germline V gene sequence: CDR1 LGHDT, CDR2 YNNKEL (reference sequence). The length of the CDR3 is 13 residues. Trimming shortened V by 1 base and J by 6 bases, and 6 bases separated the two germline ends.